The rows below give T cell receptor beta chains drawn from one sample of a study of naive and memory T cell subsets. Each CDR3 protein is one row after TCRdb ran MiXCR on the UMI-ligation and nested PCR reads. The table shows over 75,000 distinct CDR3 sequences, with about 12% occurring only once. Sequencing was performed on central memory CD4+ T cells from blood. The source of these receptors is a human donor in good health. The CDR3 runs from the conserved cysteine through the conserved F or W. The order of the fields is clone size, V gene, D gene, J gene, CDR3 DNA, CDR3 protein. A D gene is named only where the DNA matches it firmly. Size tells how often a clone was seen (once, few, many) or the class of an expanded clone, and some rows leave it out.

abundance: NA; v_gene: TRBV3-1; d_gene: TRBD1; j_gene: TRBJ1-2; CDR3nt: TGTGCCAGCAGCCCCGGGACAGGGGGCTATGGCTACACCTTC; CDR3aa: CASSPGTGGYGYTF
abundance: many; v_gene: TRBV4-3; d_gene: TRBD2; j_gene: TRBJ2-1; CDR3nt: TGCGCCAGCAGCCAAAGGGCTAGCGGGAGAAGCAATGAGCAGTTCTTC; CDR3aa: CASSQRASGRSNEQFF
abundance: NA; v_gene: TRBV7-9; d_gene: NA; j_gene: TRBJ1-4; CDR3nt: TGTGCCAGCAGCCACCTAGGGGGACCGACTAATGAAAAACTGTTTTTT; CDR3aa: CASSHLGGPTNEKLFF
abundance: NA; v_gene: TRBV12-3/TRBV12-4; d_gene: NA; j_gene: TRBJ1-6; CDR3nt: TGTGCCAGCAGCTTCCCCCAGAGACCCCTCCACTTT; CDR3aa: CASSFPQRPLHF
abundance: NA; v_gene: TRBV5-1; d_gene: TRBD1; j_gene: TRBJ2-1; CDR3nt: TGCGCCAGCAGCTTGGGGGGACAGGGTGCCAATGAGCAGTTCTTC; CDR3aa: CASSLGGQGANEQFF
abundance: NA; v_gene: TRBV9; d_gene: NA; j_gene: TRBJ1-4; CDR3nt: TGTGCCAGCAGCGTAGGAACTACAGAAAAACTGTTTTTT; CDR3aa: CASSVGTTEKLFF
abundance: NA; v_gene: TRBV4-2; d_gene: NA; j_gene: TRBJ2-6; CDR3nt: TGTGCCAGCACCCAAGTTAGTGTCCCTGGGGCCAACGTCCTGACTTTC; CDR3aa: CASTQVSVPGANVLTF
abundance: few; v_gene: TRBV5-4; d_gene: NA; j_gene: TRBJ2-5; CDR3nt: TGTGCCAGCAGCTTGGCTAGGTCGCTGGCCCCGACCCAGTACTTC; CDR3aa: CASSLARSLAPTQYF
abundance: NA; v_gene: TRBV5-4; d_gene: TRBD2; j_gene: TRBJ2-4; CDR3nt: TGTGCCAGCAGCGCTGGGACTAGCGGGAGAAAGGACATTCAGTACTTC; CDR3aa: CASSAGTSGRKDIQYF
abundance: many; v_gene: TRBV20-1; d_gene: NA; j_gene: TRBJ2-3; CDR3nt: TGCAGTGCTAGAGATGCCAGGCGCACAGATACGCAGTATTTT; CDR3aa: CSARDARRTDTQYF
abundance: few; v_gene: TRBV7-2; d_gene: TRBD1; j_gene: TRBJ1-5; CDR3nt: TGTGCCAGCAGCCCAGGGGGCTATCAGCCCCAGCATTTT; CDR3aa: CASSPGGYQPQHF
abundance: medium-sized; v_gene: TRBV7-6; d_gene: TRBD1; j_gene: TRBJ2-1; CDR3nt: TGTGCCAGCAGCCCGAGAGGGACAGGGGCTCAGCAGTTCTTC; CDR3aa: CASSPRGTGAQQFF
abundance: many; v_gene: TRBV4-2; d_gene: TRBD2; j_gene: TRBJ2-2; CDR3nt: TGTGCCAGCAGCCAAGAGACTAGCGGGATCAACACCGGGGAGCTGTTTTTT; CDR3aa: CASSQETSGINTGELFF
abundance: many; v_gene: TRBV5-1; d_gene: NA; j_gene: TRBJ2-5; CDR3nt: TGCGCCAGCACCACCGGTCAAGAGACCCAGTACTTC; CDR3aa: CASTTGQETQYF
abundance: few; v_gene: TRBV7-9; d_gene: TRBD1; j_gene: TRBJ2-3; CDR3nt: TGTGCCAGCAGCGCGGGGACAGGAGAAACAGATACGCAGTATTTT; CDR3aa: CASSAGTGETDTQYF
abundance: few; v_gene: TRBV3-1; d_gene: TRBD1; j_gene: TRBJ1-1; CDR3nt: TGTGCCAGCAGCCTCGGAGGGGGCGCGAGCACTGAAGCTTTCTTT; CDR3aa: CASSLGGGASTEAFF
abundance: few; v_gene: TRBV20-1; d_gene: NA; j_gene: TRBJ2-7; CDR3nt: TGCAGTGGGAAGCAGTATGGCTCCTACGAGCAGTACTTC; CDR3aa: CSGKQYGSYEQYF
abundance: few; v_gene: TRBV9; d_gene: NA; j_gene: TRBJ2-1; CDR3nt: TGTGCCAGCAGCGTAGCTTTGGGGGCACGGGACAATGAGCAGTTCTTC; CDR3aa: CASSVALGARDNEQFF
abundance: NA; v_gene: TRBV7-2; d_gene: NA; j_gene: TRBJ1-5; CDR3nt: TGTGCCAGCAGCTTGGGACGGACATTTAGTCAGCCCCAGCATTTT; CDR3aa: CASSLGRTFSQPQHF
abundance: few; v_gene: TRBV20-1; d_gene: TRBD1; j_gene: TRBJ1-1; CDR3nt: TGCAGTGTGCACCAGGGGGTGGGGACTGAAGCTTTCTTT; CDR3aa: CSVHQGVGTEAFF
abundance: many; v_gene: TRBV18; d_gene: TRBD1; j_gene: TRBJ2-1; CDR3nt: TGTGCCAGCTCGCGCGCGACAGGGGTTAGGAATGAGCAGTTCTTC; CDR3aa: CASSRATGVRNEQFF
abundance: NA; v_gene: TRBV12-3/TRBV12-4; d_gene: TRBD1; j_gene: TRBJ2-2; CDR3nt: TGTGCCAGCAGTACGATTCCCGGGACAGGGCCTAACACCGGGGAGCTGTTTTTT; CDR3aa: CASSTIPGTGPNTGELFF
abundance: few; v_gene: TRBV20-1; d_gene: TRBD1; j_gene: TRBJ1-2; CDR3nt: TGCAGTGCTGCCGGGGGGACAGGGATAAATGGCTACACCTTC; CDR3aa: CSAAGGTGINGYTF
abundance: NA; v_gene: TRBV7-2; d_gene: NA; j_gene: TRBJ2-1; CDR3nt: TGTGCCAGCAGCTTAAACAGTGCCAATGAGCAGTTCTTC; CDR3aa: CASSLNSANEQFF
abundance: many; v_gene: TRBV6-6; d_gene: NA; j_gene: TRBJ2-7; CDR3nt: TGTGCCAGCAGTTACGCCGGACTGGTTGCCACCTACGAGCAGTACTTC; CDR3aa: CASSYAGLVATYEQYF